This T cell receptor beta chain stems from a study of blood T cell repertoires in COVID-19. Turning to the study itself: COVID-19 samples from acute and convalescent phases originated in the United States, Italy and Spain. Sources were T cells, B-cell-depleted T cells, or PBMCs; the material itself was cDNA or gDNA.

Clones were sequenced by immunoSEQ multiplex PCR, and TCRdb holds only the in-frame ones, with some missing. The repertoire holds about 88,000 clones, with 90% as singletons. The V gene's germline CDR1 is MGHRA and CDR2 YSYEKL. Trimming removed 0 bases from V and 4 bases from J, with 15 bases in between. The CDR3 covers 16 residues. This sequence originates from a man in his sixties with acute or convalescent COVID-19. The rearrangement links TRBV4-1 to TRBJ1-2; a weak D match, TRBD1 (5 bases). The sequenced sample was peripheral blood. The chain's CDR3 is CASSQDLGTASYGYTF. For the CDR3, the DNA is TGCGCCAGCAGCCAAGATCTGGGGACTGCGTCCTATGGCTACACCTTC.